This T cell receptor beta chain was obtained from a study of blood T cell repertoires in COVID-19. About the study: T cells, B-cell-depleted T cells, or PBMCs supplied cDNA or gDNA.

The germline V gene has CDR1 MNHEY and CDR2 SVGAGI. V dropped 2 bases and J dropped 12 bases, with 11 bases sitting between them. The length of the CDR3 is 13 residues. The assay was immunoSEQ multiplex PCR, and TCRdb's table has in-frame clones only and misses some. The data show tens of thousands of clones, under 85% seen once. The table lists this clone with a few counts. Seattle's enrolled individuals joined amid active infection and were then monitored longitudinally. The sample comprised peripheral blood. This clonotype originated in a man aged 60-69 years with COVID-19, enrolled during active disease. This sequence joins TRBV6-5 and TRBJ1-6; no definite D call. CDR3 bases: TGTGCCAGCAGTTACATTAGAGGCCAACCCCTCCACTTT. Protein: CASSYIRGQPLHF.